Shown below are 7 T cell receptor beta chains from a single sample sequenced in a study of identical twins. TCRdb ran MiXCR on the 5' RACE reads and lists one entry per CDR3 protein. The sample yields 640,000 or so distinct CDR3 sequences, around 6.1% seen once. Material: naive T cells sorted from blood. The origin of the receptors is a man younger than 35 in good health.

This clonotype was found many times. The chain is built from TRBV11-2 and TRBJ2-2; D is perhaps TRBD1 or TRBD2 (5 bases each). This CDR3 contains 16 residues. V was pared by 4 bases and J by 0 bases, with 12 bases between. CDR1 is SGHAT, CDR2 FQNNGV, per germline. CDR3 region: CASSSVGAANTGELFF. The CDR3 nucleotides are TGTGCCAGCAGCTCCGTCGGGGCCGCGAACACCGGGGAGCTGTTTTTT.

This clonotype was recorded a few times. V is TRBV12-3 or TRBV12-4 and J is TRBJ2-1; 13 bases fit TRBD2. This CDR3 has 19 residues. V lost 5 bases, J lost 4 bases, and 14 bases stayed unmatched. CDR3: CASSQGLAGVAGTYNEQFF. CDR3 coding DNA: TGTGCCAGCAGTCAAGGACTAGCGGGAGTTGCGGGGACATACAATGAGCAGTTCTTC.

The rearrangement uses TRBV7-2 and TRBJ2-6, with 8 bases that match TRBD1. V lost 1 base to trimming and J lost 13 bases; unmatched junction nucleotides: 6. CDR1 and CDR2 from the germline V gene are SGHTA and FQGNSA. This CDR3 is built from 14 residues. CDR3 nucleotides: TGTGCCAGCAGCTTAGGGGACAGGTCACAAGTCCTGACTTTC. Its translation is CASSLGDRSQVLTF.

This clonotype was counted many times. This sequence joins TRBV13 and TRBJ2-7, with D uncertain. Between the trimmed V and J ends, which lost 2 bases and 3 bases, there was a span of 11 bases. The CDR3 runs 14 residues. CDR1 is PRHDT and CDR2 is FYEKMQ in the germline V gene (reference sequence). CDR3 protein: CASSLKGQDYEQYV. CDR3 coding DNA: TGTGCCAGCAGCTTAAAGGGCCAGGACTACGAGCAGTACGTC.

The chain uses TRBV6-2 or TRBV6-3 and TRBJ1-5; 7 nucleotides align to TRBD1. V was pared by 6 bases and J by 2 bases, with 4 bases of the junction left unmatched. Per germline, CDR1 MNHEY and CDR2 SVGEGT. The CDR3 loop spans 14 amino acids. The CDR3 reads CASRTTGGNQPQHF. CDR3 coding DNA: TGTGCCAGCAGGACCACAGGGGGCAATCAGCCCCAGCATTTT.

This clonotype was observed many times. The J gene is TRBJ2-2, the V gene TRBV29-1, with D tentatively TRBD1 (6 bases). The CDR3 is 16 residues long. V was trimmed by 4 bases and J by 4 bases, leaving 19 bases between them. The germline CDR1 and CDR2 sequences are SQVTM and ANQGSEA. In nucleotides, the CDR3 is TGCAGCGTTGGGACCGATACAGGGTCGAGCACCGGGGAGCTGTTTTTT. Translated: CSVGTDTGSSTGELFF.

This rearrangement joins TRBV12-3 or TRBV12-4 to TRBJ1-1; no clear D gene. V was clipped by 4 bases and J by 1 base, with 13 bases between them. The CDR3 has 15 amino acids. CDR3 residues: CASSSITDGNTEAFF. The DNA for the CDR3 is TGTGCCAGCAGTTCGATAACGGACGGGAACACTGAAGCTTTCTTT.